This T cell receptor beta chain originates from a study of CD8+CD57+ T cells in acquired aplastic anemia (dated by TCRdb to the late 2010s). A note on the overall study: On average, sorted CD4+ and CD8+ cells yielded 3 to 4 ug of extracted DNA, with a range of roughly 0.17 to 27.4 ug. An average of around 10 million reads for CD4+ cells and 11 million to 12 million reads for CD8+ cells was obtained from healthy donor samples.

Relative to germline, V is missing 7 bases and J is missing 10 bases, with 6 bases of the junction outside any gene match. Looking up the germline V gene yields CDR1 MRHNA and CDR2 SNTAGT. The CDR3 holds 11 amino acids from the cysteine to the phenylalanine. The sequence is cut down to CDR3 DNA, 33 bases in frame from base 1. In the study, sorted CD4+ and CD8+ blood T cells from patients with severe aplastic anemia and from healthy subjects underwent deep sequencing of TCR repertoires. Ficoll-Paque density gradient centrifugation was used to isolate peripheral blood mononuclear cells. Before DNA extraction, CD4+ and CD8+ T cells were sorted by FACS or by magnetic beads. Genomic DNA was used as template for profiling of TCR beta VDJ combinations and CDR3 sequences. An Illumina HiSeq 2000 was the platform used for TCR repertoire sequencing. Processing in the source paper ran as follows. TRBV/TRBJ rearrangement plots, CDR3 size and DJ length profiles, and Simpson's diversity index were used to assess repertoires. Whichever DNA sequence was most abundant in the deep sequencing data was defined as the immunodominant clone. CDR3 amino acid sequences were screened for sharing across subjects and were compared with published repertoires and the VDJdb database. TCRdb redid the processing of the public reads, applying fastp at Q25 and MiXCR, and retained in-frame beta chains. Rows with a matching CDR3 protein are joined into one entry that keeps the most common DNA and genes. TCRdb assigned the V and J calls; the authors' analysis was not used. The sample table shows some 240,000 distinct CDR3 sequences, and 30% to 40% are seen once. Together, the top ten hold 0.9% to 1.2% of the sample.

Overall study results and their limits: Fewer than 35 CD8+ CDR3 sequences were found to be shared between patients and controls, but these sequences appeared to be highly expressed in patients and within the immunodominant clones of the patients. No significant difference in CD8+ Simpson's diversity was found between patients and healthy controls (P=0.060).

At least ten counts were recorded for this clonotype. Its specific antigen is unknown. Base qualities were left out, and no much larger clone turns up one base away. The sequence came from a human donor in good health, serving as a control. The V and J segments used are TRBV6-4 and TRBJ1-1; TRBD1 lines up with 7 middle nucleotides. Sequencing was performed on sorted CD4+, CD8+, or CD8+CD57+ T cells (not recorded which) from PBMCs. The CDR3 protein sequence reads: CASKEGGRAFF. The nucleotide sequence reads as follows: TGTGCCAGCAAGGAAGGGGGCCGAGCTTTCTTT.